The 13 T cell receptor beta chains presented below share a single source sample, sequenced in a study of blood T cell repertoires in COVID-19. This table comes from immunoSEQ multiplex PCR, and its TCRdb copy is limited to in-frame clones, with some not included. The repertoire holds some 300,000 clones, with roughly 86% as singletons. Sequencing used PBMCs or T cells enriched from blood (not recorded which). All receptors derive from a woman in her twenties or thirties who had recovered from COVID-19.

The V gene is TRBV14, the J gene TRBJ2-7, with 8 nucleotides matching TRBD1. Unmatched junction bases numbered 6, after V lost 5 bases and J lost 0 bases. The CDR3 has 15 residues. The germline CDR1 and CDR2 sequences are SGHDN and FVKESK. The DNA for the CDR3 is TGTGCCAGCAGCGTAAGGACAGGGATCTCCTACGAGCAGTACTTC. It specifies CASSVRTGISYEQYF.

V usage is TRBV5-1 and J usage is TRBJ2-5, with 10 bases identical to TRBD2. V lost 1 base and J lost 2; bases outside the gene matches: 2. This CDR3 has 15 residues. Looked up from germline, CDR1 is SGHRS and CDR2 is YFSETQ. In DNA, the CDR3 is TGCGCCAGCAGCTTGCTAGCGGGAGAGCAAGAGACCCAGTACTTC. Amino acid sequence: CASSLLAGEQETQYF.

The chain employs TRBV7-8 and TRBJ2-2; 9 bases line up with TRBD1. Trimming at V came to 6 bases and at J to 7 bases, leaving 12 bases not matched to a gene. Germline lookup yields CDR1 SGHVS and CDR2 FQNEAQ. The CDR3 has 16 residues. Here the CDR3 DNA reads TGTGCCAGCAGTCAGCAATACAGGGGGCCCGGCGGGGAGCTGTTTTTT. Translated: CASSQQYRGPGGELFF. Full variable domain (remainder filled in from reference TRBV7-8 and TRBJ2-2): GAGVSQSPRYKVAKRGQDVALRCDPISGHVSLFWYQQALGQGPEFLTYFQNEAQLDKSGLPSDRFFAERPEGSVSTLKIQRTQQEDSAVYLCASSQQYRGPGGELFFGEGSRLTVL.

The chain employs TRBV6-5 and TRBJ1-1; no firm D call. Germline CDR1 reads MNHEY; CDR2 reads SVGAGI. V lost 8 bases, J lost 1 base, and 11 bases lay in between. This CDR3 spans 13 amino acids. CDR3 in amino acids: CASGSSGNTEAFF. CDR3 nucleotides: TGTGCCAGCGGGAGTAGCGGGAACACTGAAGCTTTCTTT.

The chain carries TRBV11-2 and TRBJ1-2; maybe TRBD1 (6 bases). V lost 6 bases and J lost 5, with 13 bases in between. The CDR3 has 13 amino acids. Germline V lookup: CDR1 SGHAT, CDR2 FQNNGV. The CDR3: CASRLTGKYGYTF. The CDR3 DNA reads TGTGCCAGCAGACTAACAGGGAAGTATGGCTACACCTTC. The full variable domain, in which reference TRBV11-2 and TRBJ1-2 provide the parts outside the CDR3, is EAGVAQSPRYKIIEKRQSVAFWCNPISGHATLYWYQQILGQGPKLLIQFQNNGVVDDSQLPKDRFSAERLKGVDSTLKIQPAKLEDSAVYLCASRLTGKYGYTFGSGTRLTVV.

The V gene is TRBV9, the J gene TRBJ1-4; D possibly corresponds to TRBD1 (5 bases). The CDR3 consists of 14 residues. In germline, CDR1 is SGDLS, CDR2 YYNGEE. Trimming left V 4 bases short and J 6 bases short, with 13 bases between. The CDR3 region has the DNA TGTGCCAGCAGCATGGAGGGAGGGGATGAAAAACTGTTTTTT. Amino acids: CASSMEGGDEKLFF.

The CDR3 DNA is TGCAGCGCCATACCGACAGGGGGGAGCTATGGCTACACCTTC. Residues: CSAIPTGGSYGYTF. The chain carries TRBV29-1 and TRBJ1-2, with TRBD1 matching over 9 bases. The CDR3 length is 14 residues. Germline CDR1 SQVTM, CDR2 ANQGSEA. V trimming: 7 bases; J trimming: 4 bases; junction bases outside the gene matches: 10.

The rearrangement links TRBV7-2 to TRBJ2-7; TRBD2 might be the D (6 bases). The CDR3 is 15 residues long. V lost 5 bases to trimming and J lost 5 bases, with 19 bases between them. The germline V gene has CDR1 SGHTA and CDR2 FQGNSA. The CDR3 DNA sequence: TGTGCCAGCAGCCTCCGGGACTTTCCCAGTAACGAGCAGTACTTC. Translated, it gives CASSLRDFPSNEQYF.

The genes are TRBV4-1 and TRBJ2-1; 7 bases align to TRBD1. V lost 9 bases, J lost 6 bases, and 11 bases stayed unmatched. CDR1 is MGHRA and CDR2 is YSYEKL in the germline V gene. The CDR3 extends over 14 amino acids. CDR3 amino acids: CARSDRAIGNEQFF. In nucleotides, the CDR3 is TGCGCCAGAAGCGACAGGGCGATTGGCAATGAGCAGTTCTTC.

In nucleotides, the CDR3 is TGTGCCAGTACGACGGACTCGGTCTTCGCAGATACGCAGTATTTT. Translation: CASTTDSVFADTQYF. This rearrangement joins TRBV18 to TRBJ2-3; D perhaps matches TRBD2 (5 bases). Germline CDR1 KGHSH, CDR2 LQKENI. The CDR3 contains 15 residues. Trimming took off 9 bases at V and 4 bases at J, with 20 bases between the two ends.

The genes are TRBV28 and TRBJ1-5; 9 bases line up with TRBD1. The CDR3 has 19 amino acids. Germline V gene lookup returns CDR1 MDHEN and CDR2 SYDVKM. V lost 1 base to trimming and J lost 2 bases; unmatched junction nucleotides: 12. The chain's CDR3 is CASSLYVHRGLFGNQPQHF. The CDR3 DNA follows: TGTGCCAGCAGTTTATATGTCCACAGGGGGCTTTTTGGCAATCAGCCCCAGCATTTT.

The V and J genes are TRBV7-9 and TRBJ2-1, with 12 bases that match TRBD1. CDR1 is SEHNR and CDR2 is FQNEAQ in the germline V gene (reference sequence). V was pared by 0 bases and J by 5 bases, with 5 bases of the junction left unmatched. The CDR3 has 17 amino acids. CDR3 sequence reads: CASSLAKGQGADNEQFF. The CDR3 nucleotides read TGTGCCAGCAGCTTAGCGAAGGGACAGGGGGCCGACAATGAGCAGTTCTTC.

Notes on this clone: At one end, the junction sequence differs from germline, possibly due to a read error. The CDR3 loop reads CASTTSGRVGF. CDR3 DNA: TGTGCCAGCACTACTAGCGGGAGAGTGGGATTC. The rearrangement joins TRBV2 to TRBJ2-7; 11 nucleotides match TRBD2. This CDR3 comprises 11 residues. Germline CDR1 is SNHLY and CDR2 is FYNNEI. The whole variable domain, remainder taken from reference TRBV2 and TRBJ2-7, is EPEVTQTPSHQVTQMGQEVILRCVPISNHLYFYWYRQILGQKVEFLVSFYNNEISEKSEIFDDQFSVERPDGSNFTLKIRSTKLEDSAMYFCASTTSGRVGFGPGTRLTVT.